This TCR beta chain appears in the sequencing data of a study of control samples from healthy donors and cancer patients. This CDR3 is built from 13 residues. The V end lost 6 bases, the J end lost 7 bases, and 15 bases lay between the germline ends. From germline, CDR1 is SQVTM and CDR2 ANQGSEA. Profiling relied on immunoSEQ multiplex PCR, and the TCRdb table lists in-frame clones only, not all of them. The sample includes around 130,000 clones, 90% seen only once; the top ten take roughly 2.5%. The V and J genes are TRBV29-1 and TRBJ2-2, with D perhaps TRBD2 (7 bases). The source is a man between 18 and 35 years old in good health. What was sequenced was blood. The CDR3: CSVVYGGLGELFF. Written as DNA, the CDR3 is TGCAGCGTGGTTTACGGGGGGCTCGGGGAGCTGTTTTTT.